Listed below are T cell receptor beta chains from one sample, sequenced in a study of T cells in Graves' hyperthyroidism and ophthalmopathy. Each CDR3 protein is one row after TCRdb ran MiXCR on the multiplex PCR reads. The sample shows about 380,000 distinct CDR3 sequences, approximately 13% of them seen only once. The sequenced material came from blood. The receptors were gathered from a man aged 30 to 39 with Graves' hyperthyroidism that later progressed to Graves' ophthalmopathy. Both conserved end residues are part of each CDR3. D genes are given only for firm matches. Only some rows state a clone size, as once, few, many or a class for expanded clones.

CDR3 protein: CAISQSREQYF
CDR3 DNA: TGTGCCATCAGTCAGTCACGGGAGCAGTACTTC
clone size: few
J gene: TRBJ2-7
V gene: TRBV10-3
D gene: NA

CDR3 protein: CASSLGQSYSGNTIYF
CDR3 DNA: TGTGCCAGCAGTTTAGGCCAGTCCTACTCTGGAAACACCATATATTTT
clone size: few
J gene: TRBJ1-3
V gene: TRBV28
D gene: NA

CDR3 protein: CASSLRDRPAGANVLTF
CDR3 DNA: TGCGCCAGCAGCTTACGGGACAGACCGGCTGGGGCCAACGTCCTGACTTTC
clone size: few
J gene: TRBJ2-6
V gene: TRBV4-1
D gene: TRBD1

CDR3 protein: CASSDTDNYGYTF
CDR3 DNA: TGTGCCAGCAGTGATACTGACAACTATGGCTACACCTTC
clone size: many
J gene: TRBJ1-2
V gene: TRBV2
D gene: NA

CDR3 protein: CASSQDTDSGDNSPLHF
CDR3 DNA: TGCGCCAGCAGCCAAGATACCGACTCTGGGGATAATTCACCCCTCCACTTT
clone size: NA
J gene: TRBJ1-6
V gene: TRBV4-1
D gene: NA

CDR3 protein: CASSAGPGGGYTF
CDR3 DNA: TGCGCCAGCAGCGCCGGTCCCGGGGGAGGCTACACCTTC
clone size: few
J gene: TRBJ1-2
V gene: TRBV5-1
D gene: NA

CDR3 protein: CASSLGIRGREGQPQHF
CDR3 DNA: TGTGCCAGCAGCTTAGGAATTAGGGGGCGCGAAGGCCAGCCCCAGCATTTT
clone size: many
J gene: TRBJ1-5
V gene: TRBV7-8
D gene: TRBD1

CDR3 protein: CARATDPSGNTIYF
CDR3 DNA: TGTGCCCGAGCGACGGACCCCTCTGGAAACACCATATATTTT
clone size: many
J gene: TRBJ1-3
V gene: TRBV30
D gene: NA

CDR3 protein: CASSATGVATNEKLFF
CDR3 DNA: TGTGCCAGCAGTGCGACAGGGGTTGCAACTAATGAAAAACTGTTTTTT
clone size: many
J gene: TRBJ1-4
V gene: TRBV6-1
D gene: TRBD1

CDR3 protein: CASSPTGGLDSPLHF
CDR3 DNA: TGTGCCAGCAGTCCAACAGGGGGCTTGGATTCACCCCTCCACTTT
clone size: NA
J gene: TRBJ1-6
V gene: TRBV27
D gene: TRBD1

CDR3 protein: CASTTGGRGVNTEAFF
CDR3 DNA: TGTGCCAGTACCACCGGGGGGCGCGGGGTGAACACTGAAGCTTTCTTT
clone size: few
J gene: TRBJ1-1
V gene: TRBV19
D gene: NA

CDR3 protein: CATSRGAGNTEAFF
CDR3 DNA: TGTGCCACCAGCAGAGGGGCAGGGAACACTGAAGCTTTCTTT
clone size: few
J gene: TRBJ1-1
V gene: TRBV15
D gene: NA

CDR3 protein: CASSIGSEDLNTEAFF
CDR3 DNA: TGTGCCAGTAGTATAGGATCGGAAGATTTGAACACTGAAGCTTTCTTT
clone size: NA
J gene: TRBJ1-1
V gene: TRBV19
D gene: NA

CDR3 protein: CSASDRAYGYTF
CDR3 DNA: TGCAGTGCTAGCGACAGAGCCTATGGCTACACCTTC
clone size: many
J gene: TRBJ1-2
V gene: TRBV20-1
D gene: NA

CDR3 protein: CASSPHASPATNEKLFF
CDR3 DNA: TGTGCCAGCTCACCACACGCGTCACCCGCAACTAATGAAAAACTGTTTTTT
clone size: NA
J gene: TRBJ1-4
V gene: TRBV18
D gene: NA

CDR3 protein: CSVGNEVNTEAFF
CDR3 DNA: TGCAGCGTTGGGAATGAAGTGAACACTGAAGCTTTCTTT
clone size: many
J gene: TRBJ1-1
V gene: TRBV29-1
D gene: NA

CDR3 protein: CASFSRRGGPPEQFF
CDR3 DNA: TGTGCCAGCTTTAGCAGACGGGGGGGCCCTCCTGAGCAGTTCTTC
clone size: many
J gene: TRBJ2-1
V gene: TRBV28
D gene: TRBD2

CDR3 protein: CASSEQNYGYTF
CDR3 DNA: TGTGCCAGCAGCGAGCAGAACTATGGCTACACCTTC
clone size: many
J gene: TRBJ1-2
V gene: TRBV11-2
D gene: NA

CDR3 protein: CSAPLAGVQETQYF
CDR3 DNA: TGCAGTGCGCCACTAGCGGGGGTCCAAGAGACCCAGTACTTC
clone size: many
J gene: TRBJ2-5
V gene: TRBV20-1
D gene: TRBD2

CDR3 protein: CASSSLAGGTEAFF
CDR3 DNA: TGTGCCAGCAGCTCCCTGGCAGGGGGCACTGAAGCTTTCTTT
clone size: many
J gene: TRBJ1-1
V gene: TRBV13
D gene: TRBD1

CDR3 protein: CASSQDGGSSYNEQFF
CDR3 DNA: TGCGCCAGCAGCCAAGATGGGGGCAGTTCCTACAATGAGCAGTTCTTC
clone size: NA
J gene: TRBJ2-1
V gene: TRBV4-1
D gene: NA

CDR3 protein: CASSGLGGWETQYF
CDR3 DNA: TGTGCCAGCAGCGGACTAGGGGGCTGGGAGACCCAGTACTTC
clone size: many
J gene: TRBJ2-5
V gene: TRBV2
D gene: NA

CDR3 protein: CAISRQGADGYTF
CDR3 DNA: TGTGCCATCAGCCGACAGGGGGCCGATGGCTACACCTTC
clone size: many
J gene: TRBJ1-2
V gene: TRBV10-3
D gene: TRBD1

CDR3 protein: CASRMTGQGGYEQYF
CDR3 DNA: TGTGCCAGCAGGATGACGGGACAGGGAGGCTACGAGCAGTACTTC
clone size: NA
J gene: TRBJ2-7
V gene: TRBV28
D gene: TRBD1

CDR3 protein: CSVSLVGGETQYF
CDR3 DNA: TGCAGCGTTAGTTTGGTGGGGGGAGAGACCCAGTACTTC
clone size: NA
J gene: TRBJ2-5
V gene: TRBV29-1
D gene: NA

CDR3 protein: CASSQGQGDTQYF
CDR3 DNA: TGTGCCAGCAGCCAAGGACAGGGAGATACGCAGTATTTT
clone size: many
J gene: TRBJ2-3
V gene: TRBV7-2
D gene: TRBD1

CDR3 protein: CASSFGTVTDTQYF
CDR3 DNA: TGTGCCAGCAGCTTCGGGACAGTCACAGATACGCAGTATTTT
clone size: few
J gene: TRBJ2-3
V gene: TRBV7-9
D gene: TRBD1

CDR3 protein: CASRGPNEKLFF
CDR3 DNA: TGTGCCAGCAGGGGACCTAATGAAAAACTGTTTTTT
clone size: many
J gene: TRBJ1-4
V gene: TRBV2
D gene: NA